This T cell receptor (beta chain) derives from a study of blood T cell repertoires in COVID-19. The CDR3 has 13 amino acids. CDR1 is MNHEY, CDR2 SVGEGT, per germline. Trimming removed 2 bases at V and 2 bases at J, with 7 bases between. Patients at the Seattle site were enrolled during active infection and followed longitudinally. Per the original data handling: Estimation of nucleated cell counts was performed using reference gene primer amplification. TCRdb's copy holds only in-frame clones and misses some; the assay was immunoSEQ multiplex PCR. That table supplies the V and J calls and clone size; D and trimming were determined from the DNA. The sample gives 250,000 to 350,000 clones, 85% to 90% of which show up once; around 11% is in the top ten.

This clonotype was obtained from a woman aged 30 to 39 with COVID-19, enrolled during active disease. V is TRBV6-2 or TRBV6-3 and J is TRBJ2-7; unclear D gene. The sample was peripheral blood. In DNA form, the CDR3 reads TGTGCCAGCAGTTACATCCTTCCCTACGAGCAGTACTTC. Translation gives CASSYILPYEQYF.